This T cell receptor (beta chain) came from a study of T-cell reconstitution after alpha-beta-depleted transplantation in children. Trimming took 1 base from V and 6 from J, leaving 10 bases between them. The CDR3 spans 14 residues. This clonotype has only a few counts. Antigen unknown. Study observations and caveats: Surviving recipient T cells and thymic progenitors produced the high day-60 TCRbeta diversity seen in some patients.

TCRbeta library preparation incorporated unique molecular identifiers. MiXCR was run by TCRdb on the PCR reads, yielding one entry per CDR3 protein. The table includes 700,000 to 850,000 distinct CDR3 sequences, 15% to 20% detected once. The source is a male patient younger than 18 who had a stem cell transplant for acute lymphoblastic leukemia, so the T cells may come from the graft donor. The V call is TRBV12-3 or TRBV12-4, the J call TRBJ2-1; a weak D match, TRBD2 (6 bases). The specimen was PBMCs, mostly from graft donor cells, collected 360 days after TCRalphabeta/CD19-depleted stem cell transplant. CDR3 loop: CASSLVGGGNEQFF. The CDR3 coding sequence is TGTGCCAGCAGTTTAGTGGGAGGCGGCAATGAGCAGTTCTTC.